This TCR beta chain is drawn from a study of cytomegalovirus exposure and HLA in healthy donors (dated by TCRdb to 2016 to 2017). About the study as a whole: According to a later analysis, one platform produced both the 100 to 150 validation repertoires and the approximately 600 repertoires of the first cohort. The study aimed to test whether cataloging public T cell receptors could reveal signatures of past pathogen exposure. Besides the first cohort of approximately 710 subjects, a separate validation cohort made up of some 110 different subjects was used. To predict cytomegalovirus infection status, the study combined high-throughput TCR immunosequencing, statistical association of individual TCRs with disease status, and machine learning. The full study reports these points: The classifier was reported to diagnose cytomegalovirus status with high specificity and sensitivity in both the original and validation cohorts. The study gave a list of some 150 TCR beta chains associated with cytomegalovirus. Of the cluster scores, roughly 95% were above 0 in a later analysis, which found that TCRs clustered in the first cohort also tended to co-occur in the 95 to 150 validation repertoires. The validation cohort had no HLA typing available for a later analysis, so co-occurrence within that cohort was assessed over all 120 or so repertoires. The authors suggested that the approach could potentially be generalized to other disease states and immunological phenotypes. A few of the identified cytomegalovirus-associated TCR beta chains were confirmed in vitro to be specific for cytomegalovirus antigens. Across donors, most TCR sequences were observed very rarely, whereas some public TCRs were present in many individuals.

The CDR3 covers 12 residues, taking in both the cysteine and the phenylalanine. The kept DNA is CDR3 alone, 36 bases in frame from the first base. Clipping removes 2 bases from V and 7 bases from J, with 2 as the unmatched junction base count. Reading the germline V gene gives CDR1 SGHRS and CDR2 YFSETQ. Receptors were amplified or captured by the immunoSEQ multiplex PCR assay. The authors' pipeline ran thus. To diagnose cytomegalovirus status from the catalog of TCR beta chain sequences, a statistical classification framework was built. Here the immuneACCESS table is served through TCRdb, limited to in-frame sequences with V and J called. Missing clones are a known gap in these copies; in checked studies unresolved V genes cover under half, and the rest lacks a known reason. V, J and clone size are taken as reported in that table, and D and trimming were inferred from the DNA itself. The table for this sample lists over 250,000 clones; 80% to 90% of them were counted only once. The top ten clones comprise about 1% of the sample.

The donors belonged to the validation cohort of over a hundred subjects, which was separate from the approximately 700-subject first cohort. Note on this clone: Its antigen remains undetermined. No base-level quality is on record; no much larger clone is a single base apart.

Recombination linked TRBV5-1 to TRBJ2-5; 7 of the junction bases match TRBD2. The source is a woman aged 18 to 35 in good health and CMV-seronegative. The source material was PBMCs. The sequenced DNA: TGCGCCAGCAGCTTTTCGGGAGGGACCCAGTACTTC. This encodes CASSFSGGTQYF.